A single T cell receptor beta chain is shown here with its context. The table came from immunoSEQ multiplex PCR; TCRdb's copy has only in-frame clones and leaves some out. The sample includes 30,000 or so clones, about 92% seen only once; the top ten take 1%. The data were taken from a study of blood T cell repertoires in COVID-19. Study-level information: In each case, the material was cDNA or gDNA derived from T cells, B-cell-depleted T cells, or PBMCs.

Trimming removed 1 base from V and 1 base from J; junction bases left unmatched: 4. The length of the CDR3 is 15 residues. CDR1 SGHAT and CDR2 FQNNGV come from the germline V gene. The receptor's source is a man aged 70-80 years with active or convalescent COVID-19. The genes are TRBV11-2 and TRBJ2-7; 7 bases fit TRBD2. Specimen: peripheral blood. CDR3 sequence: CASSLGPGGSYEQYF. Written as DNA, the CDR3 is TGTGCCAGCAGCTTAGGCCCGGGAGGTTCCTACGAGCAGTACTTC.